The 26 T cell receptor beta chains below come from one sample, sequenced in a study of cytomegalovirus exposure and HLA in healthy donors. The PCR ran on 60 Vbeta and 13 Jbeta primers. The assay was immunoSEQ multiplex PCR, and TCRdb's table has in-frame clones only and misses some. The table records around 140,000 clones, approximately 82% of them present only once. Input material: PBMCs. The receptors originated from a woman aged 40 to 50 in good health and CMV-seronegative.

This clone has only one observation. The V call is TRBV29-1, the J call TRBJ2-6, with D unclear. The length of the CDR3 is 15 residues. Germline loops: CDR1 SQVTM, CDR2 ANQGSEA. V lost 5 bases, J lost 2 bases, and 13 bases lay in between. In DNA, the CDR3 is TGCAGCGTTACTTTGAGCCGCACTGGGGCCAACGTCCTGACTTTC. Translating gives CSVTLSRTGANVLTF. The full variable domain, rest sourced from reference TRBV29-1 and TRBJ2-6, is SAVISQKPSRDICQRGTSLTIQCQVDSQVTMMFWYRQQPGQSLTLIATANQGSEATYESGFVIDKFPISRPNLTFSTLTVSNMSPEDSSIYLCSVTLSRTGANVLTFGAGSRLTVL.

The sample holds one count of this clone. The genes are TRBV5-8 and TRBJ1-1, with D possibly being TRBD1 (5 bases). From germline, CDR1 is SGHTS and CDR2 YDEGEE. V lost 2 bases, J lost 0 bases, and 14 bases lay in between. The CDR3 totals 16 residues. The CDR3 region is CASSLFSGWMNTEAFF. CDR3 DNA: TGTGCCAGCAGCTTATTCTCAGGGTGGATGAACACTGAAGCTTTCTTT.

A few counts support this clone. The same CDR3 is also encoded by other DNA sequences in this sample. The CDR3 here is CASSLRSYEQYF. In DNA form, the CDR3 reads TGTGCCAGCAGTTTGAGGTCCTACGAGCAGTACTTC. The rearrangement joins TRBV28 to TRBJ2-7; D remains ambiguous. Deletions cut 3 bases from V and 1 base from J, with 4 bases between. CDR3 size: 12 residues. Germline V lookup: CDR1 MDHEN, CDR2 SYDVKM.

V and J are TRBV27 and TRBJ1-2; D ambiguous. This CDR3 is 13 amino acids long. Trimming took off 8 bases at V and 0 bases at J, with 10 bases between the two ends. Looked up from germline, CDR1 is MNHEY and CDR2 is SMNVEV (reference sequence). CDR3 loop: CASSDGPNYGYTF. CDR3 bases: TGTGCCAGCTCAGATGGTCCTAACTATGGCTACACCTTC.

V is TRBV11-2 and J is TRBJ2-1, with D tentatively TRBD2 (5 bases). This CDR3 contains 15 residues. The ends were cut back, 1 base at V and 5 bases at J, with 12 bases in the middle. Germline V gene sequence: CDR1 SGHAT, CDR2 FQNNGV. The CDR3 protein is CASSLVTGRDNEQFF. In nucleotides, the CDR3 is TGTGCCAGCAGCTTAGTGACGGGAAGGGACAATGAGCAGTTCTTC.

The rearrangement uses TRBV19 and TRBJ1-1; D possibly corresponds to TRBD1 (6 bases). V was shortened by 5 bases and J by 3 bases, with 28 bases between the two germline ends. The CDR3 is made up of 19 amino acids. CDR1 and CDR2 (germline): LNHDA, SQIVND (reference sequence). Here the CDR3 DNA reads TGTGCCAGTAGTCCATCATGGGGGTTCGGCAGGGGCGCGTACACTGAAGCTTTCTTT. Its protein product is CASSPSWGFGRGAYTEAFF.

The chain uses TRBV7-9 and TRBJ2-3; 13 bases are a match to TRBD2. The trim removed 5 bases at V and 5 bases at J, leaving 10 bases unmatched. Per the germline V gene, CDR1 is SEHNR and CDR2 is FQNEAQ (reference sequence). The CDR3 runs to 17 residues. CDR3: CASSRLAGGPVGDTQYF. CDR3 in DNA: TGTGCCAGCAGCCGACTAGCGGGAGGTCCCGTGGGAGATACGCAGTATTTT.

Of note for this clone: Other DNA sequences in the sample encode the same CDR3. V is TRBV7-2 and J is TRBJ1-5, with D uncertain. Trimming removed 5 bases at V and 2 bases at J, with 7 bases between. CDR1 is SGHTA, CDR2 FQGNSA, per germline. The CDR3 is made up of 13 amino acids. The CDR3 loop reads CASSTRGNQPQHF. Written as DNA, the CDR3 is TGTGCCAGCAGCACGAGAGGCAATCAGCCCCAGCATTTT.

V usage is TRBV7-6 and J usage is TRBJ2-5; 8 nucleotides agree with TRBD2. The germline CDR1 and CDR2 sequences are SGHVS and FNYEAQ. CDR3 size: 16 residues. Trimming at V came to 1 base and at J to 4 bases, leaving 8 bases not matched to a gene. CDR3 sequence: CASSLVGGSGGETQYF. In DNA, the CDR3 is TGTGCCAGCAGCTTAGTTGGCGGGAGCGGGGGAGAGACCCAGTACTTC.

V usage is TRBV27 and J usage is TRBJ1-1, with 7 bases lining up with TRBD1. The CDR3 length is 13 residues. Trimming removed 6 bases from V and 5 bases from J; junction bases left unmatched: 6. Germline CDR1 MNHEY, CDR2 SMNVEV (reference sequence). The CDR3 DNA sequence: TGTGCCAGCAGCTCGACAGGGTGGACTGAAGCTTTCTTT. It is translated as CASSSTGWTEAFF.

This clone has just one count. The rearrangement uses TRBV7-7 and TRBJ2-5; TRBD2 aligns across 11 bases. The DNA end is more similar to TRBJ2-7, so the J call may be wrong. In germline, CDR1 is SSHAT, CDR2 FNYEAQ (reference sequence). This CDR3 has 13 amino acids. CDR3 nucleotides: TGTGCTATCCCCCTAGCGGGAGGCTACGAGCAGTACTTC. This sequence encodes CAIPLAGGYEQYF.

This clone occurred a few times. The rearrangement uses TRBV28 and TRBJ2-3, with 7 bases fitting TRBD2. CDR3 length: 14 amino acids. CDR1 and CDR2 from the germline V gene are MDHEN and SYDVKM. V trimming: 7 bases; J trimming: 6 bases; junction bases outside the gene matches: 10. CDR3 protein: CASISRGSGDTQYF. CDR3 sequence (DNA): TGTGCCAGCATCTCTCGCGGGAGCGGTGATACGCAGTATTTT.

This clone was detected only once. The CDR3 bases are TGTGCCAGCAGCCAAGATTACGCGGACAGGGCTGTGCCACCGGCTATAAATCAGCCCCAGCATTTT. It yields the protein CASSQDYADRAVPPAINQPQHF. The V call is TRBV14, the J call TRBJ1-5; TRBD1 agrees at 8 bases. Germline V lookup: CDR1 SGHDN, CDR2 FVKESK. This CDR3 has 22 residues. Trimming at V came to 0 bases and at J to 4 bases, leaving 23 bases not matched to a gene.

J is TRBJ1-2 and V is TRBV7-2; D is uncertain. CDR3 length: 14 residues. V was shortened by 1 base and J by 2 bases, with 8 bases between the two germline ends. Germline values: CDR1 SGHTA, CDR2 FQGNSA. The CDR3 DNA follows: TGTGCCAGCAGCTTAGTATCAGGCAACTATGGCTACACCTTC. Protein: CASSLVSGNYGYTF.

The gene calls are TRBV19 and TRBJ1-2; possibly TRBD1 for D (6 bases). The V gene lost 5 bases and the J gene lost 0 bases, with 16 bases spanning the gap. Germline CDR1 is LNHDA and CDR2 is SQIVND (reference sequence). There are 16 residues in the CDR3. CDR3 protein: CASSSYQGRPNYGYTF. The CDR3 coding sequence is TGTGCCAGTAGTTCTTATCAGGGGCGTCCTAACTATGGCTACACCTTC.

The chain uses TRBV7-2 and TRBJ1-5; D not resolved. Germline CDR1 reads SGHTA; CDR2 reads FQGNSA. Trimming stripped 5 bases from V and 3 bases from J, with 14 bases between. There are 15 residues in the CDR3. CDR3: CASSRAGKINQPQHF. Written as DNA, the CDR3 is TGTGCCAGCAGCCGTGCCGGGAAGATCAATCAGCCCCAGCATTTT. The whole variable domain, remainder taken from reference TRBV7-2 and TRBJ1-5, is GAGVSQSPSNKVTEKGKDVELRCDPISGHTALYWYRQSLGQGLEFLIYFQGNSAPDKSGLPSDRFSAERTGGSVSTLTIQRTQQEDSAVYLCASSRAGKINQPQHFGDGTRLSIL.

This chain connects TRBV10-3 to TRBJ1-2, with 8 bases fitting TRBD1. The CDR3 runs to 15 residues. V lost 2 bases, J lost 4 bases, and 6 bases stayed unmatched. Germline loops: CDR1 ENHRY, CDR2 SYGVKD. The CDR3 is CAISEGQGGTYGYTF. The CDR3 DNA follows: TGTGCCATCAGTGAGGGACAGGGTGGGACCTATGGCTACACCTTC.

This clone has a handful of counts. The V call is TRBV6-1, the J call TRBJ2-7; D may be TRBD1 (5 bases). The length of the CDR3 is 14 residues. V was clipped by 1 base and J by 4 bases, with 11 bases between them. Germline V gene lookup returns CDR1 MNHNS and CDR2 SASEGT. CDR3 nucleotide sequence: TGTGCCAGCAGTGAAGATTGGGGCCCATACGAGCAGTACTTC. Encoded protein: CASSEDWGPYEQYF.

The chain employs TRBV5-1 and TRBJ2-5; D is perhaps TRBD1 (6 bases). The CDR3 loop spans 15 amino acids. Trimming left V 0 bases short and J 5 bases short, with 14 bases between. Germline V gene data show CDR1 as SGHRS and CDR2 as YFSETQ. The CDR3 protein is CASSLGDTTRETQYF. CDR3 coding DNA: TGCGCCAGCAGCTTGGGGGACACGACGCGGGAGACCCAGTACTTC.

This chain joins TRBV7-2 and TRBJ2-5; a weak D match, TRBD2 (5 bases). Looked up from germline, CDR1 is SGHTA and CDR2 is FQGNSA. V lost 0 bases and J 5 bases, leaving 10 bases between the germline ends. The CDR3 loop spans 14 amino acids. As DNA, the CDR3 is TGTGCCAGCAGCTTAGCCGGGATGAGGGAGACCCAGTACTTC. Translation: CASSLAGMRETQYF. Full variable domain (rest looked up from reference TRBV7-2 and TRBJ2-5): GAGVSQSPSNKVTEKGKDVELRCDPISGHTALYWYRQSLGQGLEFLIYFQGNSAPDKSGLPSDRFSAERTGGSVSTLTIQRTQQEDSAVYLCASSLAGMRETQYFGPGTRLLVL.

The V and J genes are TRBV7-8 and TRBJ2-3; 9 bases match TRBD2. The germline CDR1 and CDR2 sequences are SGHVS and FQNEAQ. With 3 bases clipped from V and 5 bases from J, the junction kept 12 bases outside the gene matches. The CDR3 has 17 residues. The CDR3 region has the DNA TGTGCCAGCAGCTTTGGTCCGGCGGGAGGGCCAGGAGATACGCAGTATTTT. It specifies CASSFGPAGGPGDTQYF.

J is TRBJ2-7 and V is TRBV7-9, with D possibly being TRBD2 (6 bases). Germline lookup yields CDR1 SEHNR and CDR2 FQNEAQ (reference sequence). V was pared by 4 bases and J by 3 bases, with 16 bases between. This CDR3 spans 15 amino acids. The CDR3 loop is CASSSLTRTLYEQYF. In DNA form, the CDR3 reads TGTGCCAGCAGCTCTCTGACTAGGACCCTCTACGAGCAGTACTTC. The full variable domain, its missing parts supplied by reference TRBV7-9 and TRBJ2-7, is DTGVSQNPRHKITKRGQNVTFRCDPISEHNRLYWYRQTLGQGPEFLTYFQNEAQLEKSRLLSDRFSAERPKGSFSTLEIQRTEQGDSAMYLCASSSLTRTLYEQYFGPGTRLTVT.

The chain joins TRBV9 to TRBJ2-1; D gene ambiguous. Between the trimmed V and J ends, which lost 0 bases and 9 bases, there was a span of 10 bases. Germline-derived CDR1 and CDR2 are SGDLS and YYNGEE. There are 13 residues in the CDR3. In DNA, the CDR3 is TGTGCCAGCAGCGTAGATGCCCGGGTTGAGCAGTTCTTC. Protein sequence: CASSVDARVEQFF.

The rearrangement uses TRBV7-2 and TRBJ2-7, with TRBD2 identical over 16 bases. CDR1 and CDR2 (germline): SGHTA, FQGNSA. J was trimmed by 3 bases and V by 5 bases; bases with no gene match: 10. The CDR3 length is 18 residues. The CDR3 DNA reads TGTGCCAGCAGCGGACCCGGGACTAGCGGGAGGGCCGACTACGAGCAGTACTTC. It translates to CASSGPGTSGRADYEQYF.

This chain links TRBV28 with TRBJ2-3; the match to TRBD1 covers 8 bases. The CDR3 spans 15 residues. Germline V lookup: CDR1 MDHEN, CDR2 SYDVKM. V was clipped by 6 bases and J by 2 bases; unmatched bases: 7. In DNA, the CDR3 is TGTGCCAGCAGCCAGACAGGGGCGATCACAGATACGCAGTATTTT. Its protein product is CASSQTGAITDTQYF.

The chain links TRBV2 to TRBJ2-7, with D perhaps TRBD1 (6 bases). V was trimmed by 6 bases and J by 4 bases, leaving 10 bases between them. From germline, CDR1 is SNHLY and CDR2 FYNNEI. The CDR3 loop spans 12 amino acids. The chain's CDR3 is CASRVTGYEQYF. As DNA, the CDR3 is TGTGCCAGCAGAGTGACAGGTTACGAGCAGTACTTC. Full variable domain (remainder filled in from reference TRBV2 and TRBJ2-7): EPEVTQTPSHQVTQMGQEVILRCVPISNHLYFYWYRQILGQKVEFLVSFYNNEISEKSEIFDDQFSVERPDGSNFTLKIRSTKLEDSAMYFCASRVTGYEQYFGPGTRLTVT.